This T cell receptor beta chain was documented in a study of CD8 T cells in acute hepatitis C reinfection. Time point defined: naive CD8 control sorted from an acute-time-point sample. Some clones are missing from TCRdb's copy, which holds only in-frame ones; the method was immunoSEQ multiplex PCR. The sample gives about 38,000 clones, approximately 85% of which show up once; around 9.9% is in the top ten. Germline loops: CDR1 WNHNN, CDR2 SYGVQD (reference sequence). The CDR3 runs to 14 residues. Trimming pared 8 bases from V and 0 bases from J, leaving 12 bases between. Input material: naive CD8+ T cells from PBMCs. This sequence joins TRBV10-1 and TRBJ2-3; D may be TRBD2 (5 bases). The receptor was derived from a woman between 18 and 30 years old who spontaneously cleared hepatitis C infection. CDR3 in DNA: TGCGCCAGCTCTAGCTACCCTAGCACAGATACGCAGTATTTT. The encoded protein is CASSSYPSTDTQYF.